The 27 T cell receptor beta chains listed next were all sequenced from one sample in a study of graft-versus-host responses after intestinal transplantation. Profiled with immunoSEQ multiplex PCR; TCRdb holds only in-frame clones, not every one. The repertoire holds under 7,500 clones, with about 26% as singletons. This material consisted of alloreactive CD4+ T cells from a mixed lymphocyte reaction culture, taken before intestinal transplant. Subset: CFSE-low proliferating T cells sorted from approximately 6-day pre-transplant mixed lymphocyte reaction (GvH or HvG direction). These receptors all come from a human patient who received an intestinal transplant.

This clone has just one count. The V and J genes are TRBV19 and TRBJ1-4; tentative D call: TRBD1 (5 bases). CDR1 is LNHDA, CDR2 SQIVND, per germline (reference sequence). V was cut by 3 bases and J by 8 bases, with 13 bases left in between. The CDR3 extends over 14 amino acids. This CDR3 is CASSMPPRGEKLFF. The CDR3 region has the DNA TGTGCCAGTAGTATGCCCCCGCGGGGCGAAAAACTGTTTTTT.

The chain links TRBV19 to TRBJ2-6; D possibly corresponds to TRBD2 (5 bases). CDR3 size: 16 residues. The V gene lost 1 base and the J gene lost 0 bases, with 7 bases spanning the gap. Germline V gene sequence: CDR1 LNHDA, CDR2 SQIVND (reference sequence). The CDR3 DNA reads TGTGCCAGTAGTATAGTAGCGCTCTCTGGGGCCAACGTCCTGACTTTC. Translation: CASSIVALSGANVLTF.

This clone was seen a handful of times. V is TRBV6-5 and J is TRBJ1-5; TRBD1 matches 7 bases. This CDR3 contains 15 residues. V shed 3 bases and J 1 base; nucleotides not matched to a gene: 3. Germline CDR1 MNHEY, CDR2 SVGAGI. CDR3 sequence (DNA): TGTGCCAGCAGTTATATGGGACAGAGCAATCAGCCCCAGCATTTT. Residues: CASSYMGQSNQPQHF.

The chain uses TRBV21-1 and TRBJ2-7. TRBV21-1 is termed a pseudogene. The length of the CDR3 is 15 residues. The CDR3 bases are TGTGCCAGCAGTCGCGAAAGGAACGGCTCTCACGAGCAGTACTTC. Translated: CASSRERNGSHEQYF.

This clone is medium-sized within its sample. The genes are TRBV11-2 and TRBJ1-5; D is possibly TRBD1 (6 bases). This CDR3 contains 13 residues. V lost 5 bases and J 4 bases, leaving 9 bases between the germline ends. Germline assignment: CDR1 SGHAT and CDR2 FQNNGV. The CDR3 loop reads CASSHTGNQPQHF. CDR3 bases: TGTGCCAGCAGCCATACAGGGAATCAGCCCCAGCATTTT.

This clone was observed a few times. The chain uses TRBV6-5 and TRBJ2-7; D might be TRBD1 or TRBD2, each matching 6 bases. Germline lookup yields CDR1 MNHEY and CDR2 SVGAGI. The germline V and J ends were trimmed by 6 bases and 4 bases, with 10 bases remaining between them. The CDR3 is 12 residues long. In nucleotides, the CDR3 is TGTGCCAGCAGCCAAGGGGGGTACGAGCAGTACTTC. Amino acid sequence: CASSQGGYEQYF.

The chain couples TRBV7-9 to TRBJ2-3; D may be TRBD2 (5 bases). Trimming removed 2 bases at V and 1 base at J, with 13 bases between. This CDR3 spans 16 amino acids. CDR1 and CDR2 (germline): SEHNR, FQNEAQ (reference sequence). The CDR3 sequence: CASSLRSLGGTDTQYF. The CDR3 DNA sequence: TGTGCCAGCAGCTTACGCTCCCTCGGGGGCACAGATACGCAGTATTTT.

The rearrangement uses TRBV18 and TRBJ1-5; possible D gene TRBD1, 5 bases. This CDR3 has 16 residues. Germline loops: CDR1 KGHSH, CDR2 LQKENI. Trimming cost V 2 bases and J 6 bases, with 17 bases left between them. CDR3: CASSPRDAGGGQPQHF. The DNA of the CDR3 is TGTGCCAGCTCACCAAGGGACGCCGGTGGAGGTCAGCCCCAGCATTTT. Full variable domain (rest looked up from reference TRBV18 and TRBJ1-5): NAGVMQNPRHLVRRRGQEARLRCSPMKGHSHVYWYRQLPEEGLKFMVYLQKENIIDESGMPKERFSAEFPKEGPSILRIQQVVRGDSAAYFCASSPRDAGGGQPQHFGDGTRLSIL.

This clone rates as medium-sized. This chain links TRBV11-3 with TRBJ1-1; D possibly corresponds to TRBD1 (5 bases). CDR3 length: 13 residues. The V end lost 3 bases, the J end lost 5 bases, and 10 bases lay between the germline ends. Germline V gives CDR1 SGHNT, CDR2 YENEEA. The CDR3 protein is CASSFTQGTEAFF. DNA of the CDR3: TGTGCCAGCAGCTTTACTCAGGGAACTGAAGCTTTCTTT.

This clone is termed medium-sized. This chain joins TRBV10-3 and TRBJ1-1, with D hard to call. The V and J ends lost 4 bases and 3 bases respectively, with 9 bases between them. This CDR3 region has 13 residues. Germline V gene lookup returns CDR1 ENHRY and CDR2 SYGVKD. For the CDR3, the DNA is TGTGCCATCAGTGCGGAGAAATACACTGAAGCTTTCTTT. This codes for CAISAEKYTEAFF.

The J gene is TRBJ2-1, the V gene TRBV7-6; the match to TRBD2 covers 10 bases. The V segment lost 3 bases and the J segment 10 bases; nucleotides outside the gene matches: 12. There are 16 residues in the CDR3. Germline V gene sequence: CDR1 SGHVS, CDR2 FNYEAQ. CDR3 sequence reads: CASSFSSLAGVGEQFF. CDR3 DNA sequence: TGTGCCAGCAGCTTTTCGAGTCTAGCGGGAGTGGGAGAGCAGTTCTTC.

The chain joins TRBV28 to TRBJ1-5; D might be TRBD1 (6 bases). Germline V gives CDR1 MDHEN, CDR2 SYDVKM. Trimming cost V 6 bases and J 4 bases, with 13 bases left between them. This CDR3 has 14 amino acids. In nucleotides, the CDR3 is TGTGCCAGCAGCGAAACAGGGATTAATCAGCCCCAGCATTTT. It encodes CASSETGINQPQHF.

This clone has a handful of counts. The rearrangement uses TRBV6-6 and TRBJ2-7, with 10 bases aligning to TRBD1. Germline V gene lookup returns CDR1 MNHNY and CDR2 SVGAGI (reference sequence). J lost 5 bases, V lost 2 bases, and 6 bases had no gene match. The CDR3 has 15 residues. The CDR3 DNA is TGTGCCAGCAGTTACCAGGGACAGGGGAGCGACGAGCAGTACTTC. It encodes CASSYQGQGSDEQYF.

The genes are TRBV5-1 and TRBJ1-1; 9 bases map to TRBD1. CDR1 SGHRS and CDR2 YFSETQ come from the germline V gene. J lost 3 bases, V lost 3 bases, and 9 bases had no gene match. CDR3 size: 16 residues. DNA for the CDR3: TGCGCCAGCAGCTCCGGGACAGGGCCCGCAGACACTGAAGCTTTCTTT. Its translation is CASSSGTGPADTEAFF.

The rearrangement uses TRBV5-1 and TRBJ1-4; 7 bases match TRBD1. V dropped 0 bases and J dropped 6; count of bases not matched to a gene: 11. The CDR3 extends over 17 amino acids. CDR1 is SGHRS and CDR2 is YFSETQ in the germline V gene. CDR3 protein: CASSLALPTGRDEKLFF. The CDR3 bases are TGCGCCAGCAGCTTGGCCCTACCGACAGGGCGGGATGAAAAACTGTTTTTT.

This clone rates as medium-sized (0.01 to 0.1%). Other DNA sequences in the same sample also yield this CDR3. V and J are TRBV27 and TRBJ1-2; 9 bases line up with TRBD1. Germline-derived CDR1 and CDR2 are MNHEY and SMNVEV (reference sequence). The junction had 9 bases not matched to a gene; V was cut back by 2 bases and J by 5 bases. CDR3 size: 16 residues. Written as DNA, the CDR3 is TGTGCCAGCAGTTTAGAGGCCCCGGGACAGGGATATGGCTACACCTTC. Translated: CASSLEAPGQGYGYTF.

This clone showed up just a few times. V usage is TRBV6-4 and J usage is TRBJ2-1; TRBD2 matches at 8 bases. V trimming: 8 bases; J trimming: 7 bases; junction bases outside the gene matches: 10. CDR3 length equals 14 residues. Germline V gene data show CDR1 as MRHNA and CDR2 as SNTAGT. The CDR3 bases are TGTGCCAGCGGGGCGGGAGGACGGAGAAATGAGCAGTTCTTC. Residues: CASGAGGRRNEQFF.

This chain uses TRBV28 with TRBJ1-1; D is unclear. The CDR3 is made up of 12 amino acids. Germline assignment: CDR1 MDHEN and CDR2 SYDVKM. Between the trimmed V and J ends, which lost 1 base and 7 bases, there was a span of 7 bases. The CDR3 nucleotides are TGTGCCAGCAGTTTATTTATGCGTGAAGCTTTCTTT. The encoded protein is CASSLFMREAFF.

By proportion, this clone is medium-sized (0.01 to 0.1%). The chain is built from TRBV7-9 and TRBJ1-5; D remains ambiguous. V was pared by 5 bases and J by 9 bases, with 20 bases between. Germline CDR1 reads SEHNR; CDR2 reads FQNEAQ (reference sequence). CDR3 length equals 15 residues. In DNA form, the CDR3 reads TGTGCCAGCAGCCCTTCAGCAGGAGTAGTATCGCCCCAGCATTTT. It encodes CASSPSAGVVSPQHF.

J is TRBJ2-1 and V is TRBV7-9; 8 positions agree with TRBD2. Germline trimming cut 3 bases from V and 9 bases from J; bases unmatched to any gene: 10. Germline CDR1 is SEHNR and CDR2 is FQNEAQ (reference sequence). The CDR3 contains 15 residues. The CDR3 protein is CASSLGTGGPSEQFF. For the CDR3, the DNA is TGTGCCAGCAGCTTGGGAACGGGAGGGCCTAGTGAGCAGTTCTTC.

The V and J genes are TRBV2 and TRBJ1-6; maybe TRBD1 (5 bases). The germline V gene has CDR1 SNHLY and CDR2 FYNNEI. This CDR3 has 14 residues. V lost 2 bases and J lost 13, with 15 bases in between. In DNA form, the CDR3 reads TGTGCCAGCAGTGAATTGGGACTTGGGGGTCCCCTCCACTTT. The encoded protein is CASSELGLGGPLHF. The full variable domain, rest sourced from reference TRBV2 and TRBJ1-6, is EPEVTQTPSHQVTQMGQEVILRCVPISNHLYFYWYRQILGQKVEFLVSFYNNEISEKSEIFDDQFSVERPDGSNFTLKIRSTKLEDSAMYFCASSELGLGGPLHFGNGTRLTVT.

This clone is medium-sized (0.01 to 0.1%). The rearrangement uses TRBV7-3 and TRBJ1-1; D is unresolved. Germline CDR1 reads SGHTA; CDR2 reads FQGTGA. Trimming removed 5 bases from V and 1 base from J, with 8 bases in between. This CDR3 is built from 13 residues. CDR3 in DNA: TGTGCCAGCAGCCCGCATTCGAACACTGAAGCTTTCTTT. Protein product: CASSPHSNTEAFF.

This clone was detected only a few times. The chain uses TRBV25-1 and TRBJ2-7; D gene uncertain. Germline V lookup: CDR1 MGHDK, CDR2 SYGVNS. There are 13 residues in the CDR3. The CDR3 DNA is TGTGCAGAAGTGAACGGATTCGGTTACGAGCAGTACTTC. It yields the protein CAEVNGFGYEQYF.

The chain employs TRBV6-6 and TRBJ2-7; 7 positions match TRBD1. Losses at the gene ends were 6 bases for V and 5 bases for J; bases not matched to a gene: 7. The germline V gene encodes CDR1 MNHNY and CDR2 SVGAGI (reference sequence). The CDR3 has 13 amino acids. The chain's CDR3 is CASRRTGPNEQYF. Written as DNA, the CDR3 is TGTGCCAGCAGGAGGACAGGTCCTAACGAGCAGTACTTC.

The chain employs TRBV6-5 and TRBJ2-5; D possibly corresponds to TRBD1 (6 bases). Germline V gene data show CDR1 as MNHEY and CDR2 as SVGAGI. The CDR3 loop spans 15 amino acids. The V end lost 6 bases, the J end lost 0 bases, and 14 bases lay between the germline ends. For the CDR3, the DNA is TGTGCCAGCAGCGGGACACCTTCGTACCAAGAGACCCAGTACTTC. Amino acid sequence: CASSGTPSYQETQYF.

The genes are TRBV28 and TRBJ1-3, with D possibly matching TRBD1 (6 bases). Germline-derived CDR1 and CDR2 are MDHEN and SYDVKM. Trimming left V 7 bases short and J 4 bases short, with 14 bases between. The CDR3 covers 14 residues. The CDR3 is CASTSGGAGNTIYF. The CDR3 DNA follows: TGTGCCAGCACCTCCGGGGGCGCCGGAAACACCATATATTTT.

The chain links TRBV5-8 to TRBJ2-5; 7 bases align to TRBD2. This CDR3 is built from 15 residues. CDR1 and CDR2 (germline): SGHTS, YDEGEE. Germline trimming cut 0 bases from V and 1 base from J; bases unmatched to any gene: 3. DNA for the CDR3: TGTGCCAGCAGCTTGGGGGGGACTACCCAAGAGACCCAGTACTTC. As protein: CASSLGGTTQETQYF.